The present T cell receptor (beta chain) was sequenced within a study of metastatic and nonmetastatic thyroid tumors. Background on the study: Both malignant and benign thyroid patients supplied peripheral blood and tumor or nodule tissue samples, across which the repertoires of these patients were then compared.

With regard to this clone: Its specificity is unknown.

No treatment of any kind had been given to any patient before thyroid surgery. Using MiXCR, TCRdb re-called clones from the PCR reads. The sample includes 10,000 to 15,000 clones, around 30% seen only once; the top ten take 10% to 15%. CDR3 length: 14 amino acids. CDR1 and CDR2 from the germline V gene are DFQATT and SNEGSKA (reference sequence). Notes on the study in general: Relative to benign nodules, malignant thyroid tumors were reportedly characterized by significantly elevated TCR beta diversity in blood and tumor.

The sample taken for sequencing was tumor tissue. The receptor's source is a female donor with papillary thyroid cancer or a benign thyroid nodule (not recorded which). Some clones in this sample may be carry-over from other donors' samples. The chain combines TRBV20-1 with TRBJ1-4; tentatively, D is TRBD1 (6 bases). The CDR3 reads CISTGTTTNEKLFF. For the CDR3, the DNA is TGCATTTCTACCGGGACAACAACTAATGAAAAACTGTTTTTT.